The source of this T cell receptor beta chain is a study of Ad26.COV2.S vaccination and SARS-CoV-2 variants. Across the whole study: Ad26.COV2.S given intramuscularly, once or twice 56 days apart.

This CDR3 has 12 residues. Germline assignment: CDR1 MDHEN and CDR2 SYDVKM. Deletions cut 4 bases from V and 5 bases from J, with 8 bases between. This table comes from immunoSEQ multiplex PCR, and its TCRdb copy is limited to in-frame clones, with some not included. The sample contains hundreds of thousands of clones, about 89% of which appear only once. As to treatment: 15 to 20 received Ad26.COV2.S at low or high dose, single or two shots; roughly five received placebo; per-sample allocation not given. All samples were drawn on day 63, counting from the first vaccine or placebo injection. What was given as vaccine was an Ad26 vector encoding Wuhan-strain SARS-CoV-2 spike.

The sequences come from peripheral blood, collected in a trial of Ad26.COV2.S vaccine versus placebo. This sequence joins TRBV28 and TRBJ1-2, with D possibly being TRBD1 (6 bases). The source of this sequence is a person aged 18-60 years who received the Ad26.COV2.S COVID-19 vaccine or a placebo. The CDR3 DNA follows: TGTGCCAGCAGTTACAGGGAGTATGGCTACACCTTC. Translated, it gives CASSYREYGYTF.